This TCR beta chain emerged from a study of long-term antiretroviral therapy in people with HIV. Study-level results: The repertoire was dominated at all time points by clones expanded before ART. ART preceded a rise in diversity that nonetheless stayed lower than in transplant donor controls. Repertoires in HIV (unlike those of controls) had narrower CDR3 length ranges.

An immunoSEQ assay, version v3.0, was performed at survey level. Per sample, sequencing targeted 40,000-50,000 T-cell genomes. The protocol was immunoSEQ multiplex PCR, while the TCRdb copy is restricted to in-frame clones and leaves out a portion. This table has 22,000 or so clones, more than 80% appearing once. Trimming removed 1 base at V and 9 bases at J, with 13 bases between. Germline V gene lookup returns CDR1 SNHLY and CDR2 FYNNEI. This CDR3 is 13 amino acids long. As concerns this clone: What it recognizes is unknown.

The chain has TRBV2 and TRBJ2-7; a possible D gene is TRBD2 (5 bases). The source was unsorted PBMCs, collected 0.5 years before starting antiretroviral therapy. This clonotype originated in a man aged 40-49 years with HIV. The CDR3 nucleotides read TGTGCCAGCAGTGAAGGGCTAGCTGGAGGGCAGTACTTC. The encoded protein is CASSEGLAGGQYF.